The 19 T cell receptor beta chains below were found in one sample sequenced in a study of tumor-infiltrating lymphocytes in localized non-small cell lung cancer. Assay: immunoSEQ multiplex PCR; the TCRdb copy retains only in-frame clones and omits some. Among about 29,000 clones listed, 70% to 90% were seen once. Sequencing was carried out using lung tumor tissue. These TCRs come from a human donor with non-small cell lung cancer.

The gene calls are TRBV9 and TRBJ2-3; 13 nucleotides line up with TRBD2. In germline, CDR1 is SGDLS, CDR2 YYNGEE. This CDR3 region has 19 residues. Trimming removed 3 bases from V and 0 bases from J; junction bases left unmatched: 10. CDR3 amino acids: CASSEGLAGPILSTDTQYF. Written as DNA, the CDR3 is TGTGCCAGCAGCGAGGGACTAGCGGGGCCGATACTAAGCACAGATACGCAGTATTTT.

The chain employs TRBV19 and TRBJ2-1; 9 nucleotides line up with TRBD1. The V gene end was trimmed by 7 bases and the J gene end by 6 bases; junction bases not matched to a gene: 7. CDR1 is LNHDA and CDR2 is SQIVND in the germline V gene (reference sequence). CDR3 length: 14 amino acids. In nucleotides, the CDR3 is TGTGCCAGTAACCGGGACAGGGTGGGCAATGAGCAGTTCTTC. This codes for CASNRDRVGNEQFF.

The CDR3 loop is CASSLAGGMNTEAFF. CDR3 DNA sequence: TGTGCCAGCAGCTTGGCCGGGGGGATGAACACTGAAGCTTTCTTT. The V and J genes are TRBV5-4 and TRBJ1-1, with a weak D call TRBD1 (5 bases). The V end lost 0 bases, the J end lost 0 bases, and 9 bases lay between the germline ends. The CDR3 is 15 residues long. Germline lookup yields CDR1 SGHNT and CDR2 YYREEE (reference sequence).

The chain couples TRBV29-1 to TRBJ2-7; 8 nucleotides line up with TRBD1. The germline V gene encodes CDR1 SQVTM and CDR2 ANQGSEA. CDR3 size: 12 residues. Losses at the gene ends were 5 bases for V and 3 bases for J; bases not matched to a gene: 3. The CDR3 sequence: CSVQGQGYEQYF. In DNA, the CDR3 is TGCAGCGTTCAAGGACAGGGCTACGAGCAGTACTTC.

The V and J genes are TRBV19 and TRBJ2-3; TRBD2 matches at 11 bases. The V and J ends lost 4 bases and 0 bases, in that order; junction bases with no gene match: 6. This CDR3 contains 17 residues. From germline, CDR1 is LNHDA and CDR2 SQIVND (reference sequence). The CDR3 reads CASSSLAGGPSTDTQYF. The CDR3 nucleotides are TGTGCCAGTAGTAGCCTAGCGGGGGGACCGAGCACAGATACGCAGTATTTT.

V and J are TRBV6-1 and TRBJ2-7; 9 bases match TRBD1. This CDR3 is built from 14 residues. Germline values: CDR1 MNHNS, CDR2 SASEGT. Losses at the gene ends were 7 bases for V and 4 bases for J; bases not matched to a gene: 8. CDR3: CASNLGQGLYEQYF. The DNA of the CDR3 is TGTGCCAGCAACTTAGGACAGGGGCTTTACGAGCAGTACTTC.

The chain recombines TRBV19 with TRBJ1-3; D uncertain. Germline CDR1 is LNHDA and CDR2 is SQIVND (reference sequence). The CDR3 has 17 amino acids. With 5 bases removed from V and 0 bases from J, the gap between germline ends came to 17 bases. For the CDR3, the DNA is TGTGCCAGTAGTGCAATTGAGAGAGGGAGCTCTGGAAACACCATATATTTT. This translates into CASSAIERGSSGNTIYF.

The chain uses TRBV6-5 and TRBJ1-1; unclear D gene. This CDR3 is 11 amino acids long. From germline, CDR1 is MNHEY and CDR2 SVGAGI. V was cut by 3 bases and J by 11 bases, with 10 bases left in between. Here the CDR3 reads CASSYPPGAFF. The DNA of the CDR3 is TGTGCCAGCAGTTATCCCCCCGGGGCTTTCTTT.

The chain is built from TRBV10-3 and TRBJ1-2; tentative D call: TRBD1 (5 bases). The CDR3 extends over 13 amino acids. CDR1 is ENHRY, CDR2 SYGVKD, per germline. V gave up 5 bases and J gave up 1 base, with 8 bases separating them. DNA of the CDR3: TGTGCCATCAGTATGGGACTTAACTATGGCTACACCTTC. Its translation: CAISMGLNYGYTF.

Only a few counts were recorded for this clone. The chain has TRBV7-2 and TRBJ2-3, with 13 bases aligning to TRBD2. The CDR3 runs to 15 residues. J gave up 4 bases and V 6 bases, and 4 bases lay outside the gene matches. CDR1 and CDR2 from the germline V gene are SGHTA and FQGNSA. CDR3 in amino acids: CASSTSGGAPDTQYF. Here the CDR3 DNA reads TGTGCCAGCAGTACTAGCGGGGGGGCTCCAGATACGCAGTATTTT. Based on the CDR3 plus reference TRBV7-2 and TRBJ2-3, the full variable domain is GAGVSQSPSNKVTEKGKDVELRCDPISGHTALYWYRQSLGQGLEFLIYFQGNSAPDKSGLPSDRFSAERTGGSVSTLTIQRTQQEDSAVYLCASSTSGGAPDTQYFGPGTRLTVL.

This clone is a singleton in its sample. This chain uses TRBV27 with TRBJ2-1; possible D gene TRBD2, 5 bases. V was pared by 6 bases and J by 7 bases, with 10 bases between. The CDR3 sequence is 12 residues long. Per the germline V gene, CDR1 is MNHEY and CDR2 is SMNVEV (reference sequence). The CDR3 coding sequence is TGTGCCAGCAGAAGGACTGCGAATGAGCAGTTCTTC. Protein product: CASRRTANEQFF.

The chain recombines TRBV4-3 with TRBJ2-5; D uncertain. Deletions cut 3 bases from V and 3 bases from J, with 8 bases between. In germline, CDR1 is LGHNA, CDR2 YSLEER. CDR3 length equals 13 residues. CDR3 nucleotides: TGCGCCAGCAGCCAGGACCGGAAAGAGACCCAGTACTTC. It is translated as CASSQDRKETQYF.

The rearrangement joins TRBV29-1 to TRBJ1-1; D might be TRBD1 (5 bases). V gave up 7 bases and J gave up 1 base, with 7 bases separating them. The CDR3 is 11 residues long. Germline loops: CDR1 SQVTM, CDR2 ANQGSEA. As DNA, the CDR3 is TGCAGCGCTCAGGGGAACACTGAAGCTTTCTTT. It specifies CSAQGNTEAFF.

V is TRBV7-9 and J is TRBJ1-4; D ambiguous. Trimming shortened V by 3 bases and J by 0 bases, and 8 bases separated the two germline ends. There are 15 residues in the CDR3. Germline V gives CDR1 SEHNR, CDR2 FQNEAQ (reference sequence). The CDR3 nucleotides read TGTGCCAGCAGCTTCCCCAGTACAACTAATGAAAAACTGTTTTTT. This translates into CASSFPSTTNEKLFF.

This clone was picked up one time. The rearrangement links TRBV5-4 to TRBJ2-1, with D possibly TRBD1 on 5 matching bases. Germline CDR1 and CDR2: SGHNT and YYREEE (reference sequence). This CDR3 contains 17 residues. The V gene lost 4 bases and the J gene lost 0 bases, with 17 bases spanning the gap. DNA for the CDR3: TGTGCCAGCAGCCCATCCCCCCAAGGGGACTCCTACAATGAGCAGTTCTTC. This encodes CASSPSPQGDSYNEQFF.

This clone showed up just once. The rearrangement uses TRBV14 and TRBJ2-5; TRBD2 matches at 7 bases. This CDR3 has 13 amino acids. J was trimmed by 0 bases and V by 8 bases; bases with no gene match: 3. Per germline, CDR1 SGHDN and CDR2 FVKESK. The CDR3 protein is CASQRGYQETQYF. CDR3 sequence (DNA): TGTGCCAGCCAGCGGGGATACCAAGAGACCCAGTACTTC.

The chain is built from TRBV7-9 and TRBJ1-6; 7 bases align to TRBD1. Germline-derived CDR1 and CDR2 are SEHNR and FQNEAQ (reference sequence). V lost 1 base to trimming and J lost 7 bases; unmatched junction nucleotides: 7. The CDR3 length is 16 residues. Here the CDR3 DNA reads TGTGCCAGCAGCTTAGGACAGGGTTTGGGAAATTCACCCCTCCACTTT. It translates to CASSLGQGLGNSPLHF.

The chain joins TRBV9 to TRBJ1-2; D remains ambiguous. V shed 6 bases and J shed 5 bases, with 5 bases lying between them. Germline V lookup: CDR1 SGDLS, CDR2 YYNGEE. CDR3 size: 10 residues. CDR3 sequence reads: CASTGYGYTF. CDR3 in DNA: TGTGCCAGCACAGGTTATGGCTACACCTTC.

The chain carries TRBV7-2 and TRBJ2-3; D unresolved. The V and J ends lost 5 bases and 2 bases respectively, with 11 bases between them. The germline V gene encodes CDR1 SGHTA and CDR2 FQGNSA. CDR3 length: 14 residues. The CDR3 sequence: CASSPSPTTDTQYF. The CDR3, as DNA: TGTGCCAGCAGCCCCTCCCCGACCACAGATACGCAGTATTTT.